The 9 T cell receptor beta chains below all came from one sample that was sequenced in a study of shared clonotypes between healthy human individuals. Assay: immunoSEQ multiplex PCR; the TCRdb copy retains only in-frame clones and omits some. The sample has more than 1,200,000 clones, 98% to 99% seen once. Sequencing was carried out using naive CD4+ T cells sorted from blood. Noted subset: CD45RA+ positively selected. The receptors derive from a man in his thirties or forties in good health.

The CDR3 DNA follows: TGTGCCAGCAGTTCTCCCGGTGGAGCCAAAAACATTCAGTACTTC. Its protein is CASSSPGGAKNIQYF. The chain couples TRBV27 to TRBJ2-4; unclear D gene. Germline-derived CDR1 and CDR2 are MNHEY and SMNVEV (reference sequence). V gave up 4 bases and J gave up 0 bases, with 10 bases separating them. The CDR3 runs 15 residues.

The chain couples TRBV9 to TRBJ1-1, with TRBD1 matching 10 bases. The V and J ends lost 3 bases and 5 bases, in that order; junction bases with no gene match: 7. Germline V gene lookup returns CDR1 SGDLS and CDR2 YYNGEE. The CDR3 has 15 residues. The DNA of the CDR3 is TGTGCCAGCAGCGAATCGACAGGGGGCCTTACTGAAGCTTTCTTT. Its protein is CASSESTGGLTEAFF.

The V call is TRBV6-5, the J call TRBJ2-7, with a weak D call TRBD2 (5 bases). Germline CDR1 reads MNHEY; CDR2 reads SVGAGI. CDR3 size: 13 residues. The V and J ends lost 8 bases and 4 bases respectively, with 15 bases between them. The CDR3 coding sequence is TGTGCCAGCTCCATCTTAGGCGGGTACGAGCAGTACTTC. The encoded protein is CASSILGGYEQYF.

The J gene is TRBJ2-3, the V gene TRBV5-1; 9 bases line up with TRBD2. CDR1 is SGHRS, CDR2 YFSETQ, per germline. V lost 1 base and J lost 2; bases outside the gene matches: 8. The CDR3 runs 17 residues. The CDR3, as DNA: TGCGCCAGCAGCTTGAGAAAGACTAGCGGTGCCACAGATACGCAGTATTTT. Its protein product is CASSLRKTSGATDTQYF.

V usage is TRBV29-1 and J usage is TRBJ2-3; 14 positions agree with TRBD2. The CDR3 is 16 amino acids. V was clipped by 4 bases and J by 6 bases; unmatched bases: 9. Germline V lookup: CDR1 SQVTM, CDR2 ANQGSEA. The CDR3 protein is CSVAQGTSGSADTQYF. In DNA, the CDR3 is TGCAGCGTTGCGCAGGGGACTAGCGGGAGTGCGGATACGCAGTATTTT.

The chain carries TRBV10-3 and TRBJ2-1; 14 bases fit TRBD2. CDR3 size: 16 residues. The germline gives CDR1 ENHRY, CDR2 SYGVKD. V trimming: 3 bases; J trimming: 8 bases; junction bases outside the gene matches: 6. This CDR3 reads CAISDPGTSGSHEQFF. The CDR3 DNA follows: TGTGCCATCAGTGACCCCGGGACTAGCGGGAGCCATGAGCAGTTCTTC.

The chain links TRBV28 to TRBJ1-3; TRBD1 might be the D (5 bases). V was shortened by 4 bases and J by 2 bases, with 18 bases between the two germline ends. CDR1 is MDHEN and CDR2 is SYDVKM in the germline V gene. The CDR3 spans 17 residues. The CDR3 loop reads CASSSPGEARAGNTIYF. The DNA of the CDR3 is TGTGCCAGCAGTTCCCCGGGAGAGGCCAGGGCTGGAAACACCATATATTTT.

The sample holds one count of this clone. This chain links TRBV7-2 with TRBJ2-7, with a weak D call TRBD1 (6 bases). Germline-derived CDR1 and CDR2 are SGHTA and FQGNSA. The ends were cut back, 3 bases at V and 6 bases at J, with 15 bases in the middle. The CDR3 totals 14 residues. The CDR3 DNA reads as TGTGCCAGCAGCTTTCAGGGGCAGTACGGCGAGCAGTACTTC. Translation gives CASSFQGQYGEQYF.

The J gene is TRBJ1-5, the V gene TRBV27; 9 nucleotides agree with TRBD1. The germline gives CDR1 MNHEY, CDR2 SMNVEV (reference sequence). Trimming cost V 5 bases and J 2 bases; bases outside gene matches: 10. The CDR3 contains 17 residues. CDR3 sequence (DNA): TGTGCCAGCAGTCCCGCGGGGACAGGGCTTGGCAATCAGCCCCAGCATTTT. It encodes CASSPAGTGLGNQPQHF.